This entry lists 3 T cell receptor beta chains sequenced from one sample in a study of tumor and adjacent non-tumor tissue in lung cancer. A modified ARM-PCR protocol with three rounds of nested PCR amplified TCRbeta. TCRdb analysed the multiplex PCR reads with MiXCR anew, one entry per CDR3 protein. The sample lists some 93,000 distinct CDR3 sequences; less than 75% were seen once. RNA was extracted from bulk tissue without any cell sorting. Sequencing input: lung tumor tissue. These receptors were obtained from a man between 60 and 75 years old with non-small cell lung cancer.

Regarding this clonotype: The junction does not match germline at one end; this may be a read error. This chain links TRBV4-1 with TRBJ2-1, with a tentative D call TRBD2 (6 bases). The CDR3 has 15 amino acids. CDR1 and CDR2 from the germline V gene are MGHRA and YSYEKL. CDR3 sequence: CASIQGGIGYNGQFF. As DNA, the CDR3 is TGCGCCAGCATCCAAGGAGGGATCGGGTACAATGGGCAGTTCTTC.

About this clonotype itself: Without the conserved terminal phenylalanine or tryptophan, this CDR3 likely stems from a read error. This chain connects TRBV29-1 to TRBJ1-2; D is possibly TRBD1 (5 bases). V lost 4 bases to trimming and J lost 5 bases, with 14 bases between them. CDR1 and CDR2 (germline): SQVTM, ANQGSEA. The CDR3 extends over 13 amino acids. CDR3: CSVVPMGDYGYTS. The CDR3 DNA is TGCAGCGTTGTTCCGATGGGGGATTATGGCTACACCTCC.

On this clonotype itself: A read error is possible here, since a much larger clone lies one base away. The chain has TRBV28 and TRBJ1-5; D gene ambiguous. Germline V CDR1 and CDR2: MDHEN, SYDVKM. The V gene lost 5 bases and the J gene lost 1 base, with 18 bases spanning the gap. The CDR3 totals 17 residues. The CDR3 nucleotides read TGTGCCAGCAGTGGGAGTAGCAATAGTTTCAGCAATCAGCCCCAGCATTTT. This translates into CASSGSSNSFSNQPQHF.